Listed below are T cell receptor beta chains from one sample, sequenced in a study of OX40 agonist ivuxolimab in advanced cancers. Produced via immunoSEQ multiplex PCR; TCRdb's table is partial and in-frame only. The sample has roughly 60,000 clones; roughly four fifths are singletons. Source: CD4+ or CD8+ T cells sorted from blood, taken in a trial of the OX40 agonist ivuxolimab. The receptor source for this set is an adult with an advanced solid tumor such as melanoma, head and neck, liver or kidney cancer. CDR3s include the opening cysteine and the closing phenylalanine or tryptophan.

j_call v_call cdr3_aa
TRBJ1-4 TRBV25-1 CASSEPARPLFF
TRBJ1-1 TRBV9 CASSARVNTEAFF
TRBJ2-1 TRBV30 CAWSVGVYNEQFF
TRBJ2-1 TRBV5-4 CASSLGAGRGYNEQFF
TRBJ1-1 TRBV5-4 CASSLQGLGTEAFF
TRBJ2-5 TRBV18 CASSPSLEETQYF
TRBJ2-7 TRBV28 CASSLLGYEQYF
TRBJ2-1 TRBV19 CASRGLAGVLNEQFF
TRBJ1-1 TRBV19 CASSIGGGSNTEAFF
TRBJ1-6 TRBV5-4 CASSLGTVGSPLHF
TRBJ1-2 TRBV10-2 CASSGRTDYGYTF
TRBJ2-3 TRBV11-2 CASSLVRGGLSLTDTQYF
TRBJ2-3 TRBV5-4 CASSLRQTDTQYF
TRBJ1-1 TRBV6-6 CASERGTEAFF
TRBJ2-3 TRBV30 CALRWGTTSDTQYF
TRBJ1-1 TRBV28 CASSPWTPMNTEAFF
TRBJ2-3 TRBV5-1 CASSQSISTDTQYF
TRBJ1-1 TRBV19 CASSGPSTEAFF
TRBJ2-2 TRBV5-6 CASSLVASPSRELFF
TRBJ2-2 TRBV5-6 CASSLDPGLSTGELFF
TRBJ1-3 TRBV28 CASTLQGPRGNTIYF
TRBJ2-5 TRBV19 CASSRSWARPQETQYF
TRBJ2-7 TRBV5-6 CASSAFSGGASEQYF
TRBJ2-5 TRBV6-5 CASSYTGLAGQETQYF
TRBJ1-1 TRBV28 CASSRAGAANTEAFF
TRBJ1-4 TRBV5-1 CASSREGQTNEKLFF
TRBJ1-1 TRBV7-6 CASSLSRTNTEAFF
TRBJ2-1 TRBV7-9 CASSLVGRATYNEQFF
TRBJ2-1 TRBV9 CASSVGLPINEQFF
TRBJ2-7 TRBV7-6 CASSFLSSYEQYF
TRBJ2-3 TRBV27 CASGPGGLAGFYTDTQYF
TRBJ2-2 TRBV7-2 CASSRDRGNTGELFF
TRBJ2-3 TRBV10-3 CASSPQGGTQYF
TRBJ2-1 TRBV9 CASSAPGTGVNEQFF
TRBJ1-3 TRBV28 CAGTGPRSGNTIYF
TRBJ2-2 TRBV6-6 CASSYSRGFSGELFF
TRBJ1-6 TRBV6-6 CASSYSGAENSPLHF
TRBJ1-2 TRBV6-6 CASRDRNNYGYTF
TRBJ2-1 TRBV9 CASSSVRAGGGEQFF
TRBJ1-4 TRBV6-6 CASKFPMGQGGEKLFF
TRBJ1-1 TRBV6-5 CASRKQGRNTEAFF
TRBJ1-6 TRBV7-8 CASSLDNSPLHF
TRBJ1-4 TRBV30 CAWSVLTGGEKLFF
TRBJ2-3 TRBV6-4 CASSDSISGTDTQYF
TRBJ1-2 TRBV27 CASSLGQGVPNYGYTF
TRBJ1-2 TRBV5-4 CASSGRTDLGGYTF
. TRBV5-4 CASSLAGGDEQYF
TRBJ2-5 TRBV7-9 CASSFGQGGQETQYF
TRBJ2-7 TRBV19 CASSIKVGGTSAGPYEQYF
TRBJ2-2 TRBV5-6 CASSLGTGNTGELFF
TRBJ1-2 TRBV28 CASSPTGQNYGYTF